What follows are 19 T cell receptor beta chains derived from one specimen sequenced in a study of shared clonotypes between healthy human individuals (dated by TCRdb to 2018 to 2020). The library was obtained by the immunoSEQ multiplex PCR assay. TCRdb stores this immuneACCESS table with in-frame sequences only. Part of the clones is absent; in the studies checked, under half of the shortfall reflects unresolved V genes, and no reason is known for the rest. In all, the sample holds about 700,000 clones, and approximately 74% of those were seen once. About 1.7% of the sample is in the top ten clones. The sequenced material came from memory CD4+ T cells sorted from blood. The cell subset or site label, as the study defines it: CD45RA-negative fraction. All receptors come from a woman younger than 45 in good health.

V and J are TRBV19 and TRBJ1-2, with D perhaps TRBD1 (5 bases). From germline, CDR1 is LNHDA and CDR2 SQIVND (reference sequence). V was clipped by 5 bases and J by 5 bases, with 15 bases between them. There are 14 residues in the CDR3. CDR3 in DNA: TGTGCCAGTAGTCCCCGACAGCGAGCTTATGGCTACACCTTC. Its protein product is CASSPRQRAYGYTF. The full variable domain, with the rest looked up from reference TRBV19 and TRBJ1-2, is DGGITQSPKYLFRKEGQNVTLSCEQNLNHDAMYWYRQDPGQGLRLIYYSQIVNDFQKGDIAEGYSVSREKKESFPLTVTSAQKNPTAFYLCASSPRQRAYGYTFGSGTRLTVV.

The V gene is TRBV7-6, the J gene TRBJ2-1; no reliable D call. CDR1 and CDR2 (germline): SGHVS, FNYEAQ. Trimming shortened V by 1 base and J by 5 bases, and 12 bases separated the two germline ends. The CDR3 is 15 residues long. This chain's CDR3 is CASSLGSTSHNEQFF. CDR3 DNA: TGTGCCAGCAGCTTAGGTAGTACGTCCCACAATGAGCAGTTCTTC.

The rearrangement joins TRBV2 to TRBJ2-6; 10 positions match TRBD1. CDR1 and CDR2 from the germline V gene are SNHLY and FYNNEI. The V segment lost 10 bases and the J segment 1 base; nucleotides outside the gene matches: 4. The CDR3 has 15 residues. CDR3 protein: CAIQGQGSGANVLTF. Here the CDR3 DNA reads TGTGCCATCCAGGGACAGGGGTCTGGGGCCAACGTCCTGACTTTC.

This sequence joins TRBV10-3 and TRBJ2-1, with D perhaps TRBD2 (6 bases). With 3 bases removed from V and 6 bases from J, the gap between germline ends came to 15 bases. CDR3 length: 15 amino acids. Germline CDR1 ENHRY, CDR2 SYGVKD. CDR3 coding DNA: TGTGCCATCAGTGAAACTAGCCGTAGGGTCAATGAGCAGTTCTTC. It is translated as CAISETSRRVNEQFF.

This clone has just one count. Additional DNA sequences in this sample encode the identical CDR3. This chain connects TRBV11-2 to TRBJ2-7; TRBD1 or TRBD2 may be the D gene (5 bases each). This CDR3 is built from 16 residues. Germline V gene lookup returns CDR1 SGHAT and CDR2 FQNNGV. V shed 1 base and J shed 0 bases, with 13 bases lying between them. CDR3 region: CASSLVGTVSSYEQYF. The CDR3 region has the DNA TGTGCCAGCAGCTTAGTGGGGACGGTGAGCTCCTACGAGCAGTACTTC.

V is TRBV25-1 and J is TRBJ2-3; D may correspond to TRBD1 or TRBD2 (5 bases each). Germline lookup yields CDR1 MGHDK and CDR2 SYGVNS. Between the trimmed V and J ends, which lost 1 base and 2 bases, there was a span of 10 bases. CDR3 size: 15 residues. Written as DNA, the CDR3 is TGTGCCAGCAGTGAATCAAGAGGGGCCACAGATACGCAGTATTTT. Translating it yields CASSESRGATDTQYF. Using reference TRBV25-1 and TRBJ2-3 for the parts outside the CDR3, the full variable domain is EADIYQTPRYLVIGTGKKITLECSQTMGHDKMYWYQQDPGMELHLIHYSYGVNSTEKGDLSSESTVSRIRTEHFPLTLESARPSHTSQYLCASSESRGATDTQYFGPGTRLTVL.

The chain couples TRBV6-1 to TRBJ1-4; D uncertain. Germline V gives CDR1 MNHNS, CDR2 SASEGT. Trimming took 7 bases from V and 8 from J, leaving 20 bases between them. The CDR3 is made up of 15 amino acids. In nucleotides, the CDR3 is TGTGCCAGCAAGGGCGTTGGCGGCAGAGGAGAAAAACTGTTTTTT. It encodes CASKGVGGRGEKLFF.

The rearrangement links TRBV5-1 to TRBJ1-2; TRBD1 is a possible D gene (6 bases). This CDR3 contains 14 residues. Trimming stripped 1 base from V and 5 bases from J, with 12 bases between. Germline lookup yields CDR1 SGHRS and CDR2 YFSETQ. The CDR3 DNA sequence: TGCGCCAGCAGCTTGACAGGGAACTTGTATGGCTACACCTTC. It translates to CASSLTGNLYGYTF.

This clone was seen only a few times. The chain employs TRBV18 and TRBJ2-7; 8 positions agree with TRBD1. Germline V CDR1 and CDR2: KGHSH, LQKENI. J was trimmed by 3 bases and V by 3 bases; bases with no gene match: 4. This CDR3 contains 14 residues. For the CDR3, the DNA is TGTGCCAGCTCACCCGCGGACAGGGACTACGAGCAGTACTTC. The encoded protein is CASSPADRDYEQYF. The entire variable domain, with the rest obtained from reference TRBV18 and TRBJ2-7, is as follows: NAGVMQNPRHLVRRRGQEARLRCSPMKGHSHVYWYRQLPEEGLKFMVYLQKENIIDESGMPKERFSAEFPKEGPSILRIQQVVRGDSAAYFCASSPADRDYEQYFGPGTRLTVT.

The rearrangement uses TRBV10-3 and TRBJ1-3; D not resolved. The germline CDR1 and CDR2 sequences are ENHRY and SYGVKD. The CDR3 spans 15 residues. Between the trimmed V and J ends, which lost 6 bases and 0 bases, there was a span of 12 bases. The CDR3 bases are TGTGCCATCAGGGGTGGGTACCCCTCTGGAAACACCATATATTTT. Translated: CAIRGGYPSGNTIYF.

The chain combines TRBV5-5 with TRBJ1-1; 7 nucleotides line up with TRBD1. The CDR3 sequence is 15 residues long. The trim removed 4 bases at V and 1 base at J, leaving 7 bases unmatched. Germline CDR1 and CDR2: SGHKS and YYEKEE (reference sequence). In nucleotides, the CDR3 is TGTGCCAGCAGCACCGTACAGGGGACGAACACTGAAGCTTTCTTT. This encodes CASSTVQGTNTEAFF.

Note on this clone: The same CDR3 can be traced to other DNA sequences in this sample. V usage is TRBV5-1 and J usage is TRBJ2-7; 8 positions agree with TRBD1. CDR3 length equals 15 residues. J gave up 5 bases and V 0 bases, and 7 bases lay outside the gene matches. Per germline, CDR1 SGHRS and CDR2 YFSETQ. CDR3 loop: CASSLADRDLNEQYF. CDR3 bases: TGCGCCAGCAGCTTGGCGGACAGGGATTTAAACGAGCAGTACTTC.

This sequence joins TRBV2 and TRBJ2-1; a weak D match, TRBD2 (5 bases). Germline V gives CDR1 SNHLY, CDR2 FYNNEI. V was trimmed by 7 bases and J by 4 bases, leaving 11 bases between them. CDR3 length: 13 residues. CDR3 residues: CASKAGTYNEQFF. CDR3 nucleotides: TGTGCCAGCAAGGCGGGCACATACAATGAGCAGTTCTTC.

The chain employs TRBV7-6 and TRBJ2-7, with 8 bases identical to TRBD2. The CDR3 has 15 amino acids. J lost 2 bases, V lost 5 bases, and 8 bases had no gene match. Germline V gene lookup returns CDR1 SGHVS and CDR2 FNYEAQ. The CDR3 DNA reads TGTGCCAGCAGCACTACTAGCGGAAAAACCTACGAGCAGTACTTC. This gives the protein CASSTTSGKTYEQYF. The whole variable domain, filled in from reference TRBV7-6 and TRBJ2-7, reads GAGVSQSPRYKVTKRGQDVALRCDPISGHVSLYWYRQALGQGPEFLTYFNYEAQQDKSGLPNDRFSAERPEGSISTLTIQRTEQRDSAMYRCASSTTSGKTYEQYFGPGTRLTVT.

This chain connects TRBV25-1 to TRBJ2-5; either TRBD1 or TRBD2 may supply D (6 bases each). Germline V gene data show CDR1 as MGHDK and CDR2 as SYGVNS. The ends were cut back, 3 bases at V and 4 bases at J, with 12 bases in the middle. The CDR3 is made up of 14 amino acids. The DNA for the CDR3 is TGTGCCAGCAGTGAGGGCGGAGGGGGAGAGACCCAGTACTTC. It is translated as CASSEGGGGETQYF.

J is TRBJ1-1 and V is TRBV2; possible D gene TRBD1, 6 bases. Trimming shortened V by 6 bases and J by 4 bases, and 18 bases separated the two germline ends. Germline CDR1 is SNHLY and CDR2 is FYNNEI. The CDR3 is made up of 15 amino acids. This CDR3 reads CASRPGTTVSTEAFF. The CDR3 DNA sequence: TGTGCCAGCAGGCCGGGGACAACTGTTAGCACTGAAGCTTTCTTT.

The J gene is TRBJ2-2, the V gene TRBV7-9; D may be TRBD1 or TRBD2 (5 bases each). The length of the CDR3 is 14 residues. Germline-derived CDR1 and CDR2 are SEHNR and FQNEAQ (reference sequence). Trimming removed 5 bases at V and 6 bases at J, with 13 bases between. The CDR3 protein is CASSGKWDAGELFF. The DNA for the CDR3 is TGTGCCAGCAGCGGGAAGTGGGACGCCGGGGAGCTGTTTTTT.

This chain joins TRBV20-1 and TRBJ2-4, with D hard to call. V lost 0 bases and J 4 bases, leaving 1 base between the germline ends. CDR1 DFQATT and CDR2 SNEGSKA come from the germline V gene (reference sequence). This CDR3 region has 11 residues. CDR3 sequence reads: CSAREKNIQYF. The CDR3 region has the DNA TGCAGTGCTAGAGAGAAAAACATTCAGTACTTC.

The chain carries TRBV18 and TRBJ2-1, with 7 bases that match TRBD2. The CDR3 contains 17 residues. V lost 6 bases and J lost 2; bases outside the gene matches: 13. Germline V gene lookup returns CDR1 KGHSH and CDR2 LQKENI. The CDR3 reads CASSRVGGSGPYNEQFF. The CDR3 bases are TGTGCCAGCTCTCGTGTTGGGGGTAGCGGGCCCTACAATGAGCAGTTCTTC.